This is a list of T cell receptor beta chains from one sample in a study of blood T cell repertoires in COVID-19. Repertoires were generated with immunoSEQ multiplex PCR, while TCRdb's copy carries only in-frame clones and drops some. The data contain 100,000 or so clones, more than 85% of them singletons. Sequenced material: peripheral blood. The receptors here all came from a human donor with active COVID-19. The donor label of this sample is uncertain. The CDR3 runs from the conserved cysteine through the conserved F or W. D genes are given only for firm matches. The size field is filled for only some rows; it gives once, few, many or a size class.

d_gene	v_gene	j_gene	abundance	CDR3aa	CDR3nt
TRBD1	TRBV19	TRBJ1-4	NA	CASSSGQSNEKLFF	TGTGCCAGTAGTTCGGGACAGAGCAATGAAAAACTGTTTTTT
TRBD2	TRBV27	TRBJ2-4	NA	CASSLAGGENIQYF	TGTGCCAGCAGTCTCGCGGGGGGTGAAAACATTCAGTACTTC
TRBD1	TRBV7-9	TRBJ1-2	few	CASSGTGDYGYTF	TGTGCCAGCAGCGGGACAGGGGACTATGGCTACACCTTC
NA	TRBV19	TRBJ2-2	NA	CASSGRGAGELFF	TGTGCCAGTAGTGGAAGGGGTGCCGGGGAGCTGTTTTTT
TRBD1	TRBV29-1	TRBJ2-7	NA	CSVGTGGEQYF	TGCAGCGTCGGGACAGGGGGTGAGCAGTACTTC
NA	TRBV29-1	TRBJ2-1	NA	CSVNEANWNEQFF	TGCAGCGTTAATGAAGCAAATTGGAATGAGCAGTTCTTC
TRBD1	TRBV28	TRBJ1-1	NA	CASSRYRQGANTEAFF	TGTGCCAGCAGCCGCTACCGACAGGGGGCGAACACTGAAGCTTTCTTT
TRBD2	TRBV19	TRBJ2-1	NA	CASSPSGPDYEQFF	TGTGCCAGTAGTCCTAGCGGGCCAGACTATGAGCAGTTCTTC
NA	TRBV4-1	TRBJ2-7	once	CASSQDPSHSYEQYF	TGCGCCAGCAGCCAAGATCCTAGCCACTCATACGAGCAGTACTTC
NA	TRBV15	TRBJ1-3	NA	CATSRDFYSGNTIYF	TGTGCCACCAGCAGAGATTTTTACTCTGGAAACACCATATATTTT
NA	TRBV5-4	TRBJ2-5	NA	CASSLGGYAKETQYF	TGTGCCAGCAGCTTGGGGGGCTATGCTAAAGAGACCCAGTACTTC
TRBD1	TRBV18	TRBJ2-5	NA	CASSSSGTDKETQYF	TGTGCCAGCTCATCCTCCGGGACAGATAAAGAGACCCAGTACTTC
NA	TRBV5-5	TRBJ2-5	NA	CASSLTTLQETQYF	TGTGCCAGCAGCTTGACGACACTCCAAGAGACCCAGTACTTC
TRBD1	TRBV27	TRBJ2-7	NA	CASSSRTGGIPYEQYF	TGTGCCAGCAGTTCACGGACAGGGGGGATACCTTACGAGCAGTACTTC
NA	TRBV5-8	TRBJ1-1	NA	CASSFGGPTEAFF	TGTGCCAGCAGCTTTGGAGGGCCCACTGAAGCTTTCTTT
NA	TRBV29-1	TRBJ2-3	NA	CSVEDPPTGSITDTQYF	TGCAGCGTTGAAGACCCCCCTACAGGGTCTATCACAGATACGCAGTATTTT
NA	TRBV10-3	TRBJ2-7	once	CAITDNSGGYEQYF	TGTGCCATCACCGACAACTCAGGGGGGTACGAGCAGTACTTC
NA	TRBV11-2	TRBJ2-7	NA	CASSLETRSYEQYF	TGTGCCAGCAGCTTAGAGACAAGATCTTACGAGCAGTACTTC
TRBD1	TRBV4-3	TRBJ1-6	NA	CASSPGTGNSYNSPLHF	TGCGCCAGCAGCCCCGGGACAGGGAACTCCTATAATTCACCCCTCCACTTT
NA	TRBV7-9	TRBJ1-2	NA	CASSLYGSPIYGYTF	TGTGCCAGCAGCTTATATGGGAGTCCGATCTATGGCTACACCTTC
NA	TRBV27	TRBJ1-4	once	CASSLTGPNEKLFF	TGTGCCAGCAGTTTGACAGGTCCTAATGAAAAACTGTTTTTT
NA	TRBV24-1	TRBJ2-3	NA	CATSDFPGLLTDTQYF	TGTGCCACCAGTGATTTCCCGGGACTTTTAACAGATACGCAGTATTTT